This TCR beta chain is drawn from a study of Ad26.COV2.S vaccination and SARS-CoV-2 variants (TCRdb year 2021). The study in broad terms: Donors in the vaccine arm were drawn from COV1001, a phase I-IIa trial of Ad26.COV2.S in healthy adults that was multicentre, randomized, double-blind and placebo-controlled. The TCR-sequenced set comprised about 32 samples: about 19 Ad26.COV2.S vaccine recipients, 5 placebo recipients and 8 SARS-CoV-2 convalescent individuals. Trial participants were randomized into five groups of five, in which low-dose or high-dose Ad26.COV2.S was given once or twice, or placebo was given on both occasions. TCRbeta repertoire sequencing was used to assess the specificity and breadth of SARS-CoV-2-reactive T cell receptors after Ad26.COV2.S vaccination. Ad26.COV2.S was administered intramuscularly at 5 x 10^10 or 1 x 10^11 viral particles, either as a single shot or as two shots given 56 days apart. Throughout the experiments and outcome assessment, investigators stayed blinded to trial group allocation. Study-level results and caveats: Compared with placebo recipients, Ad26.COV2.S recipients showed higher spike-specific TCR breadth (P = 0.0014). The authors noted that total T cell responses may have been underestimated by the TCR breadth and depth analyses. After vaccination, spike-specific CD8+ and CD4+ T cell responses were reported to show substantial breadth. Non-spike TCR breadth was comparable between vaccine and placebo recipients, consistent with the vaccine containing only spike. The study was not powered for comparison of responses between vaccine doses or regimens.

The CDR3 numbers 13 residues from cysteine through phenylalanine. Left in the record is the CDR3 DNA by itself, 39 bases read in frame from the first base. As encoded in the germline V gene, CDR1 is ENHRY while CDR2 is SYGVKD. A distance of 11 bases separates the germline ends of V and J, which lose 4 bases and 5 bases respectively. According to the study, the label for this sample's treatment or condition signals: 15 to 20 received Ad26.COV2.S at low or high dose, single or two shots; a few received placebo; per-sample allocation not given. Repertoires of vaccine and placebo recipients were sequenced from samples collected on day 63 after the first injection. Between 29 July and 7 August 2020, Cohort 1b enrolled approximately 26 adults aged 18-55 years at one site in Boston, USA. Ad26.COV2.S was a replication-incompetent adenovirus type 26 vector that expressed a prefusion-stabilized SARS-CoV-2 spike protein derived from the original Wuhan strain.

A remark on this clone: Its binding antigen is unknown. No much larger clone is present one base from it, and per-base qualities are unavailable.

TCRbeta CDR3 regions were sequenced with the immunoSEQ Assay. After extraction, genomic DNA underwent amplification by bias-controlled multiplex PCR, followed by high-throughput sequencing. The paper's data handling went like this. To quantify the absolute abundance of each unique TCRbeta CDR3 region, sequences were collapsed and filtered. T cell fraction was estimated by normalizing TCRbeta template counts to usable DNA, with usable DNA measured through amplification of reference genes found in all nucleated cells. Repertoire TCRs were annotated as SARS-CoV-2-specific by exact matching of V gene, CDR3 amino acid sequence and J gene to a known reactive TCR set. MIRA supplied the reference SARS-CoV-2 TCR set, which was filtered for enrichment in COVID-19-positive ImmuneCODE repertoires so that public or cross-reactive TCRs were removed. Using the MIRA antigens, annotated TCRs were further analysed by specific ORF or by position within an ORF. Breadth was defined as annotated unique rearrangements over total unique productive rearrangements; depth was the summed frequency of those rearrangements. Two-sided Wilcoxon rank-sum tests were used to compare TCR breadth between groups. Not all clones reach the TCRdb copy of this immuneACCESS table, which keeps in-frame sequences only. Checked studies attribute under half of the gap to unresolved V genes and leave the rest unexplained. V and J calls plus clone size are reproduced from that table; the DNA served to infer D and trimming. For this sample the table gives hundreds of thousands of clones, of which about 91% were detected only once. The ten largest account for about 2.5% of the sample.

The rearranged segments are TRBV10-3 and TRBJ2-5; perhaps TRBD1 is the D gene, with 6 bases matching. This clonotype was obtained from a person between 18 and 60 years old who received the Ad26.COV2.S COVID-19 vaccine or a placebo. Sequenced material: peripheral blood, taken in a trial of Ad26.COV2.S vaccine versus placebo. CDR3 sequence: CAISGQVGETQYF. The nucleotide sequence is TGTGCCATCAGTGGACAGGTTGGGGAGACCCAGTACTTC.